This T cell receptor (beta chain) appears in the sequencing data of a study of cytomegalovirus exposure and HLA in healthy donors. Study-wide findings and caveats: Reports indicated that the classifier achieved high specificity and sensitivity in diagnosing cytomegalovirus status. The majority of TCR sequences were rare, yet some public TCRs appeared in many donors. A later look showed TCR association rates differing by HLA locus, highest for DRB1 and lowest for HLA-C.

The primer mix had 60 Vbeta and 13 Jbeta primers. Per the original methods: Later work found 65 million to 90 million unique TCR beta chains, with 10 million to 14 million shared. TCRdb's table, derived via immunoSEQ multiplex PCR, lists solely in-frame clones and lacks some. V and J calls and clone size are given by that table; D and trimming were obtained from the DNA. The table has approximately 160,000 clones, more than 65% seen once. Germline V gives CDR1 LGHNA, CDR2 YSLEER. V was cut by 1 base and J by 2 bases, with 12 bases left in between. The CDR3 contains 15 residues. Worth noting for this clone: The target antigen is unknown.

This sequence joins TRBV4-3 and TRBJ2-7; a possible D gene is TRBD1 (5 bases). The source material was PBMCs. The TCR originated in a woman aged 25 to 45 in good health and CMV-seronegative. The CDR3 is CASSQVQGLTYEQYF. The DNA of the CDR3 is TGCGCCAGCAGCCAAGTTCAGGGTCTGACCTACGAGCAGTACTTC.